A selection of T cell receptor beta chains follows, all from one sample in a study of T cells after yellow fever vaccination. A single record per CDR3 protein comes from TCRdb applying MiXCR to the 5' RACE reads. This table has about 340,000 distinct CDR3 sequences, about 12% appearing once. This specimen consisted of CD4+ T cells sorted from PBMCs, obtained 15 days after the yellow fever booster vaccination. The receptors stem from a man between 18 and 29 years old who received the YFV17D yellow fever vaccine. Both conserved end residues are part of each CDR3. Fields, in order: D gene, V gene, clone size, J gene, CDR3 length, CDR3 protein, CDR3 DNA. The D gene is left open where the match is weak. Only some rows state a clone size, as once, few, many or a class for expanded clones.

D gene: -
V gene: TRBV30
clone size: few
J gene: TRBJ2-1
CDR3 length: 15
CDR3 protein: CAWSWDFTGHNEQFF
CDR3 DNA: TGTGCCTGGAGTTGGGACTTTACCGGCCACAATGAGCAGTTCTTC

D gene: TRBD2
V gene: TRBV6-2/TRBV6-3
clone size: -
J gene: TRBJ2-7
CDR3 length: 14
CDR3 protein: CASSYGAGGYEQYF
CDR3 DNA: TGTGCCAGCAGTTACGGGGCGGGAGGATACGAGCAGTACTTC

D gene: -
V gene: TRBV3-1
clone size: many
J gene: TRBJ1-6
CDR3 length: 12
CDR3 protein: CASRKPDSPLHF
CDR3 DNA: TGTGCCAGCAGGAAACCGGATTCACCCCTCCACTTT

D gene: TRBD2
V gene: TRBV20-1
clone size: many
J gene: TRBJ2-5
CDR3 length: 14
CDR3 protein: CSAAGGYLRETQYF
CDR3 DNA: TGCAGTGCGGCGGGGGGATATTTGCGAGAGACCCAGTACTTC

D gene: TRBD2
V gene: TRBV20-1
clone size: few
J gene: TRBJ2-1
CDR3 length: 14
CDR3 protein: CSASRGGLNNEQFF
CDR3 DNA: TGCAGTGCTTCTCGCGGGGGATTAAACAATGAGCAGTTCTTC

D gene: -
V gene: TRBV27
clone size: many
J gene: TRBJ1-4
CDR3 length: 14
CDR3 protein: CASSLTWNNEKLFF
CDR3 DNA: TGTGCCAGCAGTTTAACATGGAATAATGAAAAACTGTTTTTT

D gene: -
V gene: TRBV3-1
clone size: -
J gene: TRBJ2-3
CDR3 length: 16
CDR3 protein: CASSQDSGTSTDTQYF
CDR3 DNA: TGTGCCAGCAGCCAAGATTCCGGGACTAGCACAGATACGCAGTATTTT

D gene: -
V gene: TRBV7-9
clone size: few
J gene: TRBJ1-1
CDR3 length: 16
CDR3 protein: CASSLDPGRVNTEAFF
CDR3 DNA: TGTGCCAGCAGCTTAGATCCCGGACGGGTGAACACTGAAGCTTTCTTT

D gene: -
V gene: TRBV30
clone size: -
J gene: TRBJ1-5
CDR3 length: 15
CDR3 protein: CAARAGLWDNQPQHF
CDR3 DNA: TGTGCAGCCAGGGCTGGATTGTGGGACAATCAGCCCCAGCATTTT

D gene: TRBD2
V gene: TRBV4-3
clone size: -
J gene: TRBJ2-3
CDR3 length: 13
CDR3 protein: CASSQGGGDTQYF
CDR3 DNA: TGCGCCAGCAGCCAGGGGGGGGGAGATACGCAGTATTTT

D gene: TRBD1
V gene: TRBV18
clone size: few
J gene: TRBJ1-2
CDR3 length: 17
CDR3 protein: CASSPGQGAFRKDGYTF
CDR3 DNA: TGTGCCAGCTCGCCTGGCCAGGGGGCGTTTAGGAAGGATGGCTACACCTTC

D gene: TRBD1
V gene: TRBV20-1
clone size: few
J gene: TRBJ2-7
CDR3 length: 15
CDR3 protein: CSARDSKGGLDEQYF
CDR3 DNA: TGCAGTGCTAGAGATTCGAAAGGGGGCCTAGACGAGCAGTACTTC

D gene: TRBD2
V gene: TRBV12-3/TRBV12-4
clone size: few
J gene: TRBJ2-3
CDR3 length: 17
CDR3 protein: CASSRILAGGPEDTQYF
CDR3 DNA: TGTGCCAGCAGTCGTATACTAGCGGGGGGGCCAGAAGATACGCAGTATTTT

D gene: -
V gene: TRBV7-6
clone size: few
J gene: TRBJ2-2
CDR3 length: 16
CDR3 protein: CASSLGGPTNTGELFF
CDR3 DNA: TGTGCCAGCAGCTTAGGGGGACCCACGAACACCGGGGAGCTGTTTTTT

D gene: -
V gene: TRBV19
clone size: few
J gene: TRBJ1-5
CDR3 length: 18
CDR3 protein: CASSIYEAGTTRRKPQHF
CDR3 DNA: TGTGCCAGTAGTATTTACGAGGCCGGGACAACCAGGAGGAAGCCCCAGCATTTT

D gene: -
V gene: TRBV6-6
clone size: few
J gene: TRBJ2-7
CDR3 length: 13
CDR3 protein: CASSLPSSYEQYF
CDR3 DNA: TGTGCCAGCAGTCTCCCGAGCTCCTACGAGCAGTACTTC

D gene: -
V gene: TRBV5-1
clone size: few
J gene: TRBJ1-1
CDR3 length: 13
CDR3 protein: CASHGPDGTEAFF
CDR3 DNA: TGCGCCAGCCACGGGCCGGACGGCACTGAAGCTTTCTTT

D gene: TRBD1
V gene: TRBV18
clone size: -
J gene: TRBJ2-7
CDR3 length: 13
CDR3 protein: CASSEQGPREQYF
CDR3 DNA: TGTGCCAGCTCAGAACAGGGGCCGCGGGAGCAGTACTTC

D gene: -
V gene: TRBV4-3
clone size: few
J gene: TRBJ2-5
CDR3 length: 15
CDR3 protein: CASSQEQNHQETQYF
CDR3 DNA: TGCGCCAGCAGCCAAGAACAGAACCACCAAGAGACCCAGTACTTC

D gene: -
V gene: TRBV4-1
clone size: -
J gene: TRBJ1-3
CDR3 length: 14
CDR3 protein: CASSHTGSGNTIYF
CDR3 DNA: TGCGCCAGCAGCCATACGGGGTCTGGAAACACCATATATTTT

D gene: -
V gene: TRBV5-1
clone size: many
J gene: TRBJ2-7
CDR3 length: 15
CDR3 protein: CASSTTGLSSYEQYF
CDR3 DNA: TGCGCCAGCAGCACCACCGGACTAAGCTCCTACGAGCAGTACTTC

D gene: -
V gene: TRBV9
clone size: few
J gene: TRBJ2-2
CDR3 length: 15
CDR3 protein: CASSVSTENTGELFF
CDR3 DNA: TGTGCCAGCAGCGTTTCGACAGAGAACACCGGGGAGCTGTTTTTT

D gene: -
V gene: TRBV18
clone size: few
J gene: TRBJ2-5
CDR3 length: 14
CDR3 protein: CASSPPLYQETQYF
CDR3 DNA: TGTGCCAGCTCACCACCCTTGTACCAAGAGACCCAGTACTTC

D gene: -
V gene: TRBV6-2/TRBV6-3
clone size: few
J gene: TRBJ2-5
CDR3 length: 14
CDR3 protein: CASSYEGQWETQYF
CDR3 DNA: TGTGCCAGCAGTTATGAAGGACAGTGGGAGACCCAGTACTTC

D gene: -
V gene: TRBV5-1
clone size: -
J gene: TRBJ1-1
CDR3 length: 12
CDR3 protein: CASIGGGTEAFF
CDR3 DNA: TGCGCCAGCATCGGGGGGGGCACTGAAGCTTTCTTT

D gene: TRBD1
V gene: TRBV9
clone size: few
J gene: TRBJ2-3
CDR3 length: 17
CDR3 protein: CASSPRGTGDSTDTQYF
CDR3 DNA: TGTGCCAGCAGCCCCCGGGGGACAGGCGATAGCACAGATACGCAGTATTTT

D gene: TRBD1
V gene: TRBV7-2
clone size: -
J gene: TRBJ2-2
CDR3 length: 13
CDR3 protein: CAGRTGTPGELFF
CDR3 DNA: TGTGCCGGACGGACAGGGACCCCCGGGGAGCTGTTTTTT

D gene: -
V gene: TRBV5-1
clone size: -
J gene: TRBJ2-5
CDR3 length: 14
CDR3 protein: CASNPLLRGETQYF
CDR3 DNA: TGCGCCAGCAACCCCCTCTTGCGGGGAGAGACCCAGTACTTC

D gene: -
V gene: TRBV3-1
clone size: once
J gene: TRBJ2-2
CDR3 length: 16
CDR3 protein: CASSQEPAPNTGELFF
CDR3 DNA: TGTGCCAGCAGCCAAGAACCAGCACCGAACACCGGGGAGCTGTTTTTT

D gene: TRBD2
V gene: TRBV18
clone size: -
J gene: TRBJ2-7
CDR3 length: 16
CDR3 protein: CASSRLAGGLNYEQYF
CDR3 DNA: TGTGCCAGCTCACGGCTAGCGGGGGGCCTAAATTACGAGCAGTACTTC

D gene: -
V gene: TRBV18
clone size: -
J gene: TRBJ1-6
CDR3 length: 14
CDR3 protein: CASSPTTDNSPLHF
CDR3 DNA: TGTGCCAGCTCACCGACGACAGATAATTCACCCCTCCACTTT

D gene: -
V gene: TRBV4-3
clone size: few
J gene: TRBJ1-1
CDR3 length: 15
CDR3 protein: CASSPQTGRNTEAFF
CDR3 DNA: TGCGCCAGCAGCCCCCAAACAGGGCGTAACACTGAAGCTTTCTTT

D gene: TRBD2
V gene: TRBV7-3
clone size: -
J gene: TRBJ2-2
CDR3 length: 15
CDR3 protein: CASSPVAGETGELFF
CDR3 DNA: TGTGCCAGCAGCCCGGTCGCGGGGGAAACCGGGGAGCTGTTTTTT

D gene: TRBD2
V gene: TRBV5-6
clone size: few
J gene: TRBJ2-3
CDR3 length: 15
CDR3 protein: CASSLFSGSTDTQYF
CDR3 DNA: TGTGCCAGCAGCTTGTTTAGCGGGAGCACAGATACGCAGTATTTT

D gene: TRBD2
V gene: TRBV7-6
clone size: few
J gene: TRBJ2-1
CDR3 length: 14
CDR3 protein: CASSLVLAGDEQFF
CDR3 DNA: TGTGCCAGCAGCTTAGTACTAGCGGGGGATGAGCAGTTCTTC

D gene: -
V gene: TRBV28
clone size: many
J gene: TRBJ1-1
CDR3 length: 16
CDR3 protein: CASSPIMGGMNTEAFF
CDR3 DNA: TGTGCCAGCAGTCCCATAATGGGGGGGATGAACACTGAAGCTTTCTTT

D gene: -
V gene: TRBV7-2
clone size: few
J gene: TRBJ2-1
CDR3 length: 16
CDR3 protein: CASSRQAGSSYNEQFF
CDR3 DNA: TGTGCCAGCAGCCGTCAGGCGGGTAGCTCCTACAATGAGCAGTTCTTC

D gene: -
V gene: TRBV5-4
clone size: -
J gene: TRBJ2-7
CDR3 length: 14
CDR3 protein: CASSPDWFSYEQYF
CDR3 DNA: TGTGCCAGCAGCCCCGACTGGTTCTCCTACGAGCAGTACTTC

D gene: TRBD1
V gene: TRBV5-1
clone size: few
J gene: TRBJ2-7
CDR3 length: 14
CDR3 protein: CASSLGGQDYEQYF
CDR3 DNA: TGCGCCAGCAGCTTGGGAGGACAGGACTACGAGCAGTACTTC

D gene: TRBD1
V gene: TRBV4-2
clone size: few
J gene: TRBJ1-5
CDR3 length: 15
CDR3 protein: CASSQGLWTGQPQHF
CDR3 DNA: TGTGCCAGCAGCCAAGGTCTTTGGACAGGGCAGCCCCAGCATTTT

D gene: -
V gene: TRBV24-1
clone size: -
J gene: TRBJ1-1
CDR3 length: 15
CDR3 protein: CATSDYQLRCTEAFF
CDR3 DNA: TGTGCCACCAGTGATTATCAACTCCGGTGCACTGAAGCTTTCTTT

D gene: -
V gene: TRBV5-4
clone size: -
J gene: TRBJ2-7
CDR3 length: 14
CDR3 protein: CASSPQDRREEQYF
CDR3 DNA: TGTGCCAGCAGCCCCCAGGACAGGAGGGAAGAGCAGTACTTC

D gene: -
V gene: TRBV12-5
clone size: few
J gene: TRBJ2-3
CDR3 length: 16
CDR3 protein: CASGLLTGLPTDTQYF
CDR3 DNA: TGTGCTAGTGGTTTGTTAACAGGACTACCCACAGATACGCAGTATTTT

D gene: TRBD1
V gene: TRBV5-1
clone size: once
J gene: TRBJ2-2
CDR3 length: 16
CDR3 protein: CASSLVGQGNTGELFF
CDR3 DNA: TGCGCCAGCAGCTTGGTAGGACAGGGGAACACCGGGGAGCTGTTTTTT

D gene: -
V gene: TRBV28
clone size: -
J gene: TRBJ2-5
CDR3 length: 15
CDR3 protein: CASSDPAQKGETQYF
CDR3 DNA: TGTGCCAGCAGTGATCCGGCCCAAAAAGGAGAGACCCAGTACTTC

D gene: TRBD2
V gene: TRBV7-2
clone size: few
J gene: TRBJ2-3
CDR3 length: 14
CDR3 protein: CASSSPASGGGWVF
CDR3 DNA: TGTGCCAGCAGCTCCCCGGCTAGCGGGGGGGGCTGGGTTTTT